What follows are 26 T cell receptor beta chains derived from one specimen sequenced in a study of blood T cell repertoires in COVID-19. Sequenced by immunoSEQ multiplex PCR; TCRdb stores in-frame clones only, minus some. The table shows around 72,000 clones, with roughly 90% occurring only once. What was sequenced was peripheral blood. These receptor sequences come from a woman in her 50s with acute or convalescent COVID-19.

CDR3 in DNA: TGTGCCAGCAGCTCCACGGGGGGTGAAGGCTACACCTTC. This translates into CASSSTGGEGYTF. The rearrangement uses TRBV7-9 and TRBJ1-2, with D maybe TRBD1 (5 bases). Trimming shortened V by 4 bases and J by 8 bases, and 14 bases separated the two germline ends. Germline V gene data show CDR1 as SEHNR and CDR2 as FQNEAQ (reference sequence). CDR3 length equals 13 residues.

V gene TRBV7-9 combines with J gene TRBJ2-4; 8 nucleotides match TRBD1. Germline CDR1 is SEHNR and CDR2 is FQNEAQ (reference sequence). V lost 5 bases, J lost 1 base, and 4 bases stayed unmatched. CDR3 length: 15 residues. CDR3 in DNA: TGTGCCAGCAGCCCTCAGGGGGCGGCCAAAAACATTCAGTACTTC. Protein: CASSPQGAAKNIQYF.

The CDR3, as DNA: TGTGCCAGCAGCTTCAGGGGTCCCCCTAGCACAGATACGCAGTATTTT. It specifies CASSFRGPPSTDTQYF. The J gene is TRBJ2-3, the V gene TRBV5-5; perhaps TRBD1 as D (6 bases). V lost 2 bases to trimming and J lost 0 bases, with 13 bases between them. Per germline, CDR1 SGHKS and CDR2 YYEKEE (reference sequence). The CDR3 consists of 16 residues.

The chain links TRBV28 to TRBJ2-1; no clear D gene. Germline V gene data show CDR1 as MDHEN and CDR2 as SYDVKM. The CDR3 runs 11 residues. V was trimmed by 6 bases and J by 7 bases, leaving 7 bases between them. The CDR3 loop reads CASSSPNEQFF. In DNA form, the CDR3 reads TGTGCCAGCAGCTCCCCGAATGAGCAGTTCTTC.

The chain recombines TRBV7-8 with TRBJ1-3, with 7 nucleotides matching TRBD1. Germline V gene lookup returns CDR1 SGHVS and CDR2 FQNEAQ. The J segment lost 0 bases and the V segment lost 3 bases, leaving 8 bases of the junction unmatched. The CDR3 runs to 17 residues. The CDR3 DNA reads TGTGCCAGCAGCTTTTATTCGACAGGGTCCTCTGGAAACACCATATATTTT. Translated: CASSFYSTGSSGNTIYF.

V usage is TRBV6-1 and J usage is TRBJ2-5, with a weak D call TRBD2 (5 bases). The V gene's germline CDR1 is MNHNS and CDR2 SASEGT. CDR3 size: 14 residues. The V and J ends lost 1 base and 5 bases respectively, with 11 bases between them. DNA for the CDR3: TGTGCCAGCAGTGAAGGTGTGACTACCGAGACCCAGTACTTC. This gives the protein CASSEGVTTETQYF.

The J gene is TRBJ1-2, the V gene TRBV19; 7 nucleotides align to TRBD1. With V trimmed by 5 bases and J by 0 bases, 9 bases remained unmatched. The germline V gene encodes CDR1 LNHDA and CDR2 SQIVND (reference sequence). The CDR3 consists of 16 residues. CDR3 in amino acids: CASSLPSGTANYGYTF. CDR3 coding DNA: TGTGCCAGTAGTCTCCCCTCCGGGACAGCTAACTATGGCTACACCTTC.

CDR3 region: CASIRGGGSEKLFF. CDR3 coding DNA: TGTGCCAGCATTCGAGGAGGGGGCTCCGAAAAACTGTTTTTT. V is TRBV6-5 and J is TRBJ1-4, with TRBD1 identical over 7 bases. The V segment lost 7 bases and the J segment 8 bases; nucleotides outside the gene matches: 10. The CDR3 loop spans 14 amino acids. Germline V gene sequence: CDR1 MNHEY, CDR2 SVGAGI.

The rearrangement joins TRBV9 to TRBJ1-4; D gene unclear. The V end lost 2 bases, the J end lost 4 bases, and 6 bases lay between the germline ends. CDR1 is SGDLS and CDR2 is YYNGEE in the germline V gene. The CDR3 runs 13 residues. The CDR3 here is CASSVYSNEKLFF. CDR3 nucleotides: TGTGCCAGCAGCGTTTACAGTAATGAAAAACTGTTTTTT.

This chain connects TRBV19 to TRBJ2-7; weak D call: TRBD2 (5 bases). CDR1 is LNHDA and CDR2 is SQIVND in the germline V gene (reference sequence). The V end lost 1 base, the J end lost 9 bases, and 16 bases lay between the germline ends. The CDR3 length is 14 residues. Here the CDR3 reads CASSIAADLVGQYF. DNA for the CDR3: TGTGCCAGTAGTATAGCAGCGGACCTAGTCGGGCAGTACTTC.

This sequence joins TRBV28 and TRBJ1-4, with 9 bases lining up with TRBD1. The CDR3 is 20 amino acids. The germline V gene has CDR1 MDHEN and CDR2 SYDVKM. Germline trimming cut 6 bases from V and 0 bases from J; bases unmatched to any gene: 17. CDR3 amino acids: CASSTLPGQGGSATNEKLFF. In DNA, the CDR3 is TGTGCCAGCAGCACACTCCCGGGACAGGGTGGTTCGGCAACTAATGAAAAACTGTTTTTT. Full variable domain (rest looked up from reference TRBV28 and TRBJ1-4): DVKVTQSSRYLVKRTGEKVFLECVQDMDHENMFWYRQDPGLGLRLIYFSYDVKMKEKGDIPEGYSVSREKKERFSLILESASTNQTSMYLCASSTLPGQGGSATNEKLFFGSGTQLSVL.

The rearrangement joins TRBV6-5 to TRBJ2-6; D might be TRBD2 (6 bases). V gave up 6 bases and J gave up 3 bases, with 12 bases separating them. The CDR3 spans 15 residues. The germline gives CDR1 MNHEY, CDR2 SVGAGI. CDR3 sequence: CASRNGGIGANVLTF. The CDR3 DNA sequence: TGTGCCAGCAGAAATGGAGGGATTGGGGCCAACGTCCTGACTTTC.

V and J are TRBV9 and TRBJ1-5, with 7 bases lining up with TRBD1. CDR3 size: 14 residues. Losses at the gene ends were 5 bases for V and 6 bases for J; bases not matched to a gene: 8. Germline-derived CDR1 and CDR2 are SGDLS and YYNGEE. CDR3 in DNA: TGTGCCAGCAGGGATGACAGGGTTGGTCAGCCCCAGCATTTT. Its protein is CASRDDRVGQPQHF.

This clone was seen a handful of times. The V gene is TRBV5-8, the J gene TRBJ1-1, with D hard to call. Germline CDR1 is SGHTS and CDR2 is YDEGEE. The CDR3 loop spans 14 amino acids. Trimming cost V 5 bases and J 2 bases, with 13 bases left between them. CDR3 region: CASSRRDPNTEAFF. CDR3 DNA: TGTGCCAGCAGTCGGCGGGATCCCAACACTGAAGCTTTCTTT.

This chain connects TRBV7-2 to TRBJ2-5; a weak D match, TRBD2 (5 bases). The V gene's germline CDR1 is SGHTA and CDR2 FQGNSA. The V end was cut by 1 base, the J end by 5 bases, with 14 bases between. The CDR3 sequence is 15 residues long. CDR3 sequence: CASSLGHRDGETQYF. In DNA form, the CDR3 reads TGTGCCAGCAGCTTAGGGCACCGGGATGGGGAGACCCAGTACTTC.

The V gene is TRBV4-3, the J gene TRBJ2-7, with D uncertain. The CDR3 runs 14 residues. The V end was cut by 0 bases, the J end by 3 bases, with 9 bases between. CDR1 and CDR2 from the germline V gene are LGHNA and YSLEER. CDR3 DNA sequence: TGCGCCAGCAGCCAAGAATTCACCAGCTACGAGCAGTACTTC. Amino acid sequence: CASSQEFTSYEQYF.

The rearrangement joins TRBV29-1 to TRBJ2-7; possibly TRBD1 for D (7 bases). The germline V gene encodes CDR1 SQVTM and CDR2 ANQGSEA. V was cut by 6 bases and J by 0 bases, with 30 bases left in between. This CDR3 contains 19 residues. The CDR3 coding sequence is TGCAGCGTGACCCGGGAAGGGGGCTTTGGCGGGACGTCCTCCTACGAGCAGTACTTC. It codes for CSVTREGGFGGTSSYEQYF.

The chain has TRBV6-1 and TRBJ2-2; 7 nucleotides line up with TRBD1. Germline CDR1 is MNHNS and CDR2 is SASEGT. CDR3 length: 17 amino acids. V shed 1 base and J 3 bases; nucleotides not matched to a gene: 8. CDR3 sequence (DNA): TGTGCCAGCAGTGAAGAAGAGAAAGGGGGCTACACCGGGGAGCTGTTTTTT. As protein: CASSEEEKGGYTGELFF.

The chain employs TRBV3-1 (or the pseudogene TRBV3-2) and TRBJ1-6; the D gene is possibly TRBD1 (6 bases). Germline assignment: CDR1 LGHDT and CDR2 YNNKEL (reference sequence). Trimming removed 6 bases at V and 6 bases at J, with 9 bases between. This CDR3 is built from 13 residues. The CDR3 protein is CASRDRSNSPLHF. As DNA, the CDR3 is TGTGCCAGCAGAGACAGGTCTAATTCACCCCTCCACTTT.

This clone turned up a few times. The DNA for the CDR3 is TGTGCCAGCAGCCTGACCTTAGCAGCTCCTGAGCAGTTCTTC. This translates into CASSLTLAAPEQFF. V and J are TRBV5-5 and TRBJ2-1; D gene uncertain. The germline CDR1 and CDR2 sequences are SGHKS and YYEKEE (reference sequence). The CDR3 has 14 residues. V shed 4 bases and J shed 9 bases, with 17 bases lying between them.

This chain connects TRBV30 to TRBJ1-1, with TRBD1 matching 7 bases. The CDR3 spans 13 residues. Germline V gene sequence: CDR1 GTSNPN, CDR2 SVGIG (reference sequence). V lost 6 bases to trimming and J lost 5 bases; unmatched junction nucleotides: 9. The CDR3 nucleotides read TGTGCCTGTTGGACAGGTAGGATAACTGAAGCTTTCTTT. Protein sequence: CACWTGRITEAFF.

The J gene is TRBJ2-3, the V gene TRBV7-2; D may be TRBD1 (6 bases). Germline CDR1 and CDR2: SGHTA and FQGNSA. The CDR3 runs to 16 residues. Deletions cut 6 bases from V and 0 bases from J, with 16 bases between. In DNA, the CDR3 is TGTGCCAGCAGACCTCACGGACAGCTAAGCACAGATACGCAGTATTTT. Translating gives CASRPHGQLSTDTQYF.

The chain couples TRBV9 to TRBJ2-3; D may be TRBD1 (6 bases). Germline values: CDR1 SGDLS, CDR2 YYNGEE. This CDR3 region has 13 residues. V gave up 4 bases and J gave up 4 bases, with 10 bases separating them. CDR3 nucleotides: TGTGCCAGCAGCAGGGGGATCTCAGATACGCAGTATTTT. This codes for CASSRGISDTQYF.

The chain carries TRBV28 and TRBJ2-1; maybe TRBD1 (6 bases). CDR1 and CDR2 from the germline V gene are MDHEN and SYDVKM. There are 14 residues in the CDR3. Trimming took 7 bases from V and 5 from J, leaving 15 bases between them. The CDR3 loop reads CASTKTGMNNEQFF. The CDR3 region has the DNA TGTGCCAGCACGAAAACAGGGATGAACAATGAGCAGTTCTTC.

This rearrangement joins TRBV27 to TRBJ1-6; D is ambiguous. The germline V gene has CDR1 MNHEY and CDR2 SMNVEV (reference sequence). This CDR3 spans 13 amino acids. The V gene lost 3 bases and the J gene lost 7 bases, with 7 bases spanning the gap. CDR3 sequence reads: CASSFLENSPLHF. As DNA, the CDR3 is TGTGCCAGCAGTTTCCTAGAGAATTCACCCCTCCACTTT.

The J gene is TRBJ2-1, the V gene TRBV24-1; D might be TRBD2 (5 bases). CDR1 is KGHDR, CDR2 SFDVKD, per germline. With 6 bases removed from V and 7 bases from J, the gap between germline ends came to 18 bases. The CDR3 spans 15 residues. The chain's CDR3 is CATSSGGGWVNEQFF. In DNA, the CDR3 is TGTGCCACCAGTAGTGGTGGCGGGTGGGTGAATGAGCAGTTCTTC.